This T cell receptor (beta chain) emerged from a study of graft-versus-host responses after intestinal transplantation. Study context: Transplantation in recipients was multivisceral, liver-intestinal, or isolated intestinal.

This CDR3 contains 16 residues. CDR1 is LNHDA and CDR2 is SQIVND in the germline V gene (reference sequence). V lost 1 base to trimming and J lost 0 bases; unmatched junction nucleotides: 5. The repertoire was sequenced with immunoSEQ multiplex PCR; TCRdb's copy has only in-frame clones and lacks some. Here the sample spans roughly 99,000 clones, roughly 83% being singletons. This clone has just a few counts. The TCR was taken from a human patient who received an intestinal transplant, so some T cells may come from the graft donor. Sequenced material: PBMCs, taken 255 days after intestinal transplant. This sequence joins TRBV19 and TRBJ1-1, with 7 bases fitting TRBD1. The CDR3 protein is CASSIAGGQLNTEAFF. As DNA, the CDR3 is TGTGCCAGTAGTATAGCGGGGGGACAGTTGAACACTGAAGCTTTCTTT.